This T cell receptor beta chain appears in the sequencing data of a study of cytomegalovirus exposure and HLA in healthy donors. Repertoires were generated with immunoSEQ multiplex PCR, while TCRdb's copy carries only in-frame clones and drops some. The sample includes hundreds of thousands of clones, more than 75% of them seen just once. The CDR3 length is 14 residues. Per the germline V gene, CDR1 is SGHTA and CDR2 is FQGNSA. V lost 1 base to trimming and J lost 0 bases, with 4 bases between them. Sample: PBMCs. The V call is TRBV7-2, the J call TRBJ2-4; D ambiguous. This TCR derives from a man aged 18 to 29 in good health and CMV-seropositive. CDR3 in DNA: TGTGCCAGCAGCTTAGAATTAGCCAAAAACATTCAGTACTTC. Translation gives CASSLELAKNIQYF.